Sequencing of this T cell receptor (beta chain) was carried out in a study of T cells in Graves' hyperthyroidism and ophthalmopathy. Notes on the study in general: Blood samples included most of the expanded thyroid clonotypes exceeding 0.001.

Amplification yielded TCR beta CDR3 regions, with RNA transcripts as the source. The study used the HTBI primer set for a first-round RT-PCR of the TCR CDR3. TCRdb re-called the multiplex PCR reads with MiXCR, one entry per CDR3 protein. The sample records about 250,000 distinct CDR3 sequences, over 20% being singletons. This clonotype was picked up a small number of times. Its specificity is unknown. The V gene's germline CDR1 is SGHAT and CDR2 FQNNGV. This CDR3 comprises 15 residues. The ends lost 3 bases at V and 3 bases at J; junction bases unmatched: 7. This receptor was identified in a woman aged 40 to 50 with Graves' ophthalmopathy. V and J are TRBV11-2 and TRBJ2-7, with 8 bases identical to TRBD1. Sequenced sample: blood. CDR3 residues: CASSFNTGGFYEQYF. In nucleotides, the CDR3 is TGTGCCAGCAGCTTTAATACAGGGGGTTTCTACGAGCAGTACTTC.